This T cell receptor beta chain was retrieved from a study of cytomegalovirus exposure and HLA in healthy donors. The CDR3 covers 12 residues. Per the germline V gene, CDR1 is SGHNT and CDR2 is YYREEE (reference sequence). V gave up 4 bases and J gave up 7 bases, with 9 bases separating them. The approximately 120-subject validation cohort, separate from the approximately 660-subject first cohort, included the donors. Findings of the study overall: Overall, some 160 TCR beta chains were annotated as cytomegalovirus-associated. Whilst most TCR sequences proved rare, a subset of public TCRs occurred across many donors. Subsequent analysis showed first-cohort TCR clusters tending to co-occur in some 120 validation repertoires.

Profiled with immunoSEQ multiplex PCR; TCRdb holds only in-frame clones, not every one. The sample contains roughly 80,000 clones, around 90% of which appear only once. With respect to this clone: What it binds is unknown.

Material: PBMCs. This receptor was taken from a young man in good health and CMV-seronegative. The chain is built from TRBV5-4 and TRBJ2-1, with D possibly TRBD1 on 6 matching bases. The CDR3, as DNA: TGTGCCAGCAGCACGGACAGTAATGAGCAGTTCTTC. Amino acid sequence: CASSTDSNEQFF.